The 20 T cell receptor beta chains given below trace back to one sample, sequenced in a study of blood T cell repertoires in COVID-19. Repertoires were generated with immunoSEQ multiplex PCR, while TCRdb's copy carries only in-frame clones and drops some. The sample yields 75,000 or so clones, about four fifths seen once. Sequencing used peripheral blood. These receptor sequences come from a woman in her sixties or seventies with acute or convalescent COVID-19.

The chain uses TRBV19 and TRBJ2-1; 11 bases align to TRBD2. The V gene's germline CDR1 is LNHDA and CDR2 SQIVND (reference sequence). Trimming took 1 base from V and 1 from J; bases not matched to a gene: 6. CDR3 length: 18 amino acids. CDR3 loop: CASSIGTSGLSSYNEQFF. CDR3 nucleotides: TGTGCCAGTAGTATAGGGACTAGCGGGCTAAGTTCCTACAATGAGCAGTTCTTC.

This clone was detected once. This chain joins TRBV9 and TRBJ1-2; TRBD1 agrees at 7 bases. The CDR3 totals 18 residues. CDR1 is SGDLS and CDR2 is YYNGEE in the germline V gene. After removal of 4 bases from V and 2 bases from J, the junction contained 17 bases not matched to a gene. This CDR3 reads CASSPPLGIQGTNYGYTF. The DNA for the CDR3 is TGTGCCAGCAGCCCACCGCTTGGGATACAGGGGACGAACTATGGCTACACCTTC.

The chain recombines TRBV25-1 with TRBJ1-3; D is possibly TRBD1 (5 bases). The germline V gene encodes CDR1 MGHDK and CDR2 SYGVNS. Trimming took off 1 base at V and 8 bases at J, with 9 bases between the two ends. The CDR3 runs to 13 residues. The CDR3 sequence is CASSEFGGDTIYF. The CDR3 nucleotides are TGTGCCAGCAGTGAATTCGGGGGAGACACCATATATTTT.

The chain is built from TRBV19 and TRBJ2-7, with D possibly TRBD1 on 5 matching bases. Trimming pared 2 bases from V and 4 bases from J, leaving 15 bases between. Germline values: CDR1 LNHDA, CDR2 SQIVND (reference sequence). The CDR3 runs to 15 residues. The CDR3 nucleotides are TGTGCCAGTAGTATAACCCAGGGTGCTTTATACGAGCAGTACTTC. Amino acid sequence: CASSITQGALYEQYF.

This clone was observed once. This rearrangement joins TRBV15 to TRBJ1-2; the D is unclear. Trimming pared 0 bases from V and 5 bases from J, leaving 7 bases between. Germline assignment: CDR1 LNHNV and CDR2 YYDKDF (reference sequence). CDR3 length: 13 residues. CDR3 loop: CATSRDVAYGYTF. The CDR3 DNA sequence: TGTGCCACCAGCAGAGATGTAGCGTATGGCTACACCTTC. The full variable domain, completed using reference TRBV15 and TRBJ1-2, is DAMVIQNPRYQVTQFGKPVTLSCSQTLNHNVMYWYQQKSSQAPKLLFHYYDKDFNNEADTPDNFQSRRPNTSFCFLDIRSPGLGDTAMYLCATSRDVAYGYTFGSGTRLTVV.

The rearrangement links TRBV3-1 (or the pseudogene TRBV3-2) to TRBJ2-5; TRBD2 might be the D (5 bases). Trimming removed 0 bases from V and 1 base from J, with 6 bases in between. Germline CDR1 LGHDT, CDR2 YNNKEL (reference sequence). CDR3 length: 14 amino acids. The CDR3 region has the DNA TGTGCCAGCAGCCAAGACCTAGCCCAAGAGACCCAGTACTTC. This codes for CASSQDLAQETQYF.

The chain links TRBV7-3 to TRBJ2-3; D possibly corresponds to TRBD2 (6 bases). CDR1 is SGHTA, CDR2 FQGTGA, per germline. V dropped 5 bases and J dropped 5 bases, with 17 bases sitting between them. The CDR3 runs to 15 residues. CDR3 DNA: TGTGCCAGCAGCCCGTACGGGAGTATGGTAGATACGCAGTATTTT. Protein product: CASSPYGSMVDTQYF. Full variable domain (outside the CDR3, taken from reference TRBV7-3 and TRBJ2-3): GAGVSQTPSNKVTEKGKYVELRCDPISGHTALYWYRQSLGQGPEFLIYFQGTGAADDSGLPNDRFFAVRPEGSVSTLKIQRTERGDSAVYLCASSPYGSMVDTQYFGPGTRLTVL.

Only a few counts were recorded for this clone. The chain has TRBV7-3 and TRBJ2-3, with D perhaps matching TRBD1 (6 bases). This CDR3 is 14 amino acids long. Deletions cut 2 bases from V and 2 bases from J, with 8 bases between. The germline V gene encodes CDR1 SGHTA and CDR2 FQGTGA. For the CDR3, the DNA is TGTGCCAGCAGCTTAGGACAGACCACAGATACGCAGTATTTT. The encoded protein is CASSLGQTTDTQYF.

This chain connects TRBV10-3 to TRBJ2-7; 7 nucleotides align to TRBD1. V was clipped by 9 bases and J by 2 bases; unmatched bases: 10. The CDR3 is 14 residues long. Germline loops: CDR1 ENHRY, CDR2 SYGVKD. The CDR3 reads CAIGGTGQPYEQYF. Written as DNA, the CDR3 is TGTGCCATTGGGGGAACGGGACAGCCCTACGAGCAGTACTTC.

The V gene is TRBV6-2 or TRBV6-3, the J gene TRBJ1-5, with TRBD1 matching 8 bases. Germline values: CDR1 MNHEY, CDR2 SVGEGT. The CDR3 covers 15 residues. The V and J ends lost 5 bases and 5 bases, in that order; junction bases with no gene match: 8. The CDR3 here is CASSQPGQADQPQHF. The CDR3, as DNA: TGTGCCAGCAGTCAGCCGGGACAGGCCGATCAGCCCCAGCATTTT.

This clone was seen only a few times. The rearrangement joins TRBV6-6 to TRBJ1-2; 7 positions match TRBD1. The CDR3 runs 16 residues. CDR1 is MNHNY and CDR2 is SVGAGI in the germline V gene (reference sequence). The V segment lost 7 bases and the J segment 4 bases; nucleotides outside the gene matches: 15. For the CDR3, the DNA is TGTGCCAGCACTCCCCAAACAGGGGTTATAGGCTATGGCTACACCTTC. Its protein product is CASTPQTGVIGYGYTF.

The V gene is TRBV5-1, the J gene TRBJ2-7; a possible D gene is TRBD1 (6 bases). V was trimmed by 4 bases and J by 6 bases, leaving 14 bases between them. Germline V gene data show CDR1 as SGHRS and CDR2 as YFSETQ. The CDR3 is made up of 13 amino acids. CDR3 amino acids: CASSGDTLGEQYF. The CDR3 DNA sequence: TGCGCCAGCAGCGGGGACACCCTTGGCGAGCAGTACTTC. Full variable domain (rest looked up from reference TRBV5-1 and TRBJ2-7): KAGVTQTPRYLIKTRGQQVTLSCSPISGHRSVSWYQQTPGQGLQFLFEYFSETQRNKGNFPGRFSGRQFSNSRSEMNVSTLELGDSALYLCASSGDTLGEQYFGPGTRLTVT.

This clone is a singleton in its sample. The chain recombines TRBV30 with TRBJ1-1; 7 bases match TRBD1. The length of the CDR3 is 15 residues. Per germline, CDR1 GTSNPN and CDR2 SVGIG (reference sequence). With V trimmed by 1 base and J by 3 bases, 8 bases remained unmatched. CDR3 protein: CAWSALDRRDTEAFF. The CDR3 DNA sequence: TGTGCCTGGAGTGCTCTGGACAGGAGGGACACTGAAGCTTTCTTT.

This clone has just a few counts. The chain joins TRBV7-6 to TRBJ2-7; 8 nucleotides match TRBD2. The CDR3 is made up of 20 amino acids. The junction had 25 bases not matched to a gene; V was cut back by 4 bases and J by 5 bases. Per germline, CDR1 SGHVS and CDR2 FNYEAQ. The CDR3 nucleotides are TGTGCCAGCAGCTCCCTTTTAATAGCGGGACCCACTCAGGATACGGACGAGCAGTACTTC. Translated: CASSSLLIAGPTQDTDEQYF.

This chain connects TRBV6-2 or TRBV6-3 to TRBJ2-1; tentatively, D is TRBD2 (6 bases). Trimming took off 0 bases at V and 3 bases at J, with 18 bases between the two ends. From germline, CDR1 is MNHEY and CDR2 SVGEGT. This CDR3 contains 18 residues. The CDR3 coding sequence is TGTGCCAGCAGTTACTCCCGAGGACTTAGGGGAGGCTACAATGAGCAGTTCTTC. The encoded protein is CASSYSRGLRGGYNEQFF.

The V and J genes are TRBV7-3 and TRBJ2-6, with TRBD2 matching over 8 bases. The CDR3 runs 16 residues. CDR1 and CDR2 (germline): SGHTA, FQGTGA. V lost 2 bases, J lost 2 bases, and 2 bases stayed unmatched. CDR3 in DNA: TGTGCCAGCAGCTTATCGGGAGGGGCTGGGGCCAACGTCCTGACTTTC. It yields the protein CASSLSGGAGANVLTF.

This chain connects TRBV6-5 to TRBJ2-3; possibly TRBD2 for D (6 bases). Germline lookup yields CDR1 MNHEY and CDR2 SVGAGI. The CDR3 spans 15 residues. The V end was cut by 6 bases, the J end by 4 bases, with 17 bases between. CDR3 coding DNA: TGTGCCAGCAGCAAGACGACTAGAAGGGCAGATACGCAGTATTTT. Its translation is CASSKTTRRADTQYF.

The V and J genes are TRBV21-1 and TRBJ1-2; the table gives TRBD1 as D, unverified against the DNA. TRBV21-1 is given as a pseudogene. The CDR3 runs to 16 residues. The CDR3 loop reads CASSKERTEYNYGYTF. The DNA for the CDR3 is TGTGCCAGCAGCAAAGAGAGGACAGAGTATAACTATGGCTACACCTTC.

CDR3 loop: CASKEEVSSGYTF. DNA of the CDR3: TGTGCCAGCAAGGAAGAGGTTTCGAGTGGCTACACCTTC. The rearrangement uses TRBV6-5 and TRBJ1-2, with unresolved D. The length of the CDR3 is 13 residues. V shed 7 bases and J shed 7 bases, with 16 bases lying between them. Germline V gives CDR1 MNHEY, CDR2 SVGAGI.

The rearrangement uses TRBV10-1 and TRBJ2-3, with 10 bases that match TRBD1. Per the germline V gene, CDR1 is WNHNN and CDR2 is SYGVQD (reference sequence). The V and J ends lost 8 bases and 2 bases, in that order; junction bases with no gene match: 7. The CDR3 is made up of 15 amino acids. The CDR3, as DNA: TGCGCCAGCGCCCCGGGGACAGGGGACACAGATACGCAGTATTTT. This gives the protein CASAPGTGDTDTQYF.